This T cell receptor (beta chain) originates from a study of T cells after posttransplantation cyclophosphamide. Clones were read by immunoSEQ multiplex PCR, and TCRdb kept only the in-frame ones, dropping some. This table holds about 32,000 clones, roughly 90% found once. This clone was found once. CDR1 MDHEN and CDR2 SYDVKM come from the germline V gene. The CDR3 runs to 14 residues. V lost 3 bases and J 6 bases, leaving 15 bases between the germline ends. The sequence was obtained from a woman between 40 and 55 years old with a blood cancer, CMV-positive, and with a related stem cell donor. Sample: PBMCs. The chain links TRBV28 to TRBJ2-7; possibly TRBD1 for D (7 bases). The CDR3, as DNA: TGTGCCAGCAGTTTGGGGGTCAGGGGGGCCGAGCAGTACTTC. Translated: CASSLGVRGAEQYF. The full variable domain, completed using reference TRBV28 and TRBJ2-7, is DVKVTQSSRYLVKRTGEKVFLECVQDMDHENMFWYRQDPGLGLRLIYFSYDVKMKEKGDIPEGYSVSREKKERFSLILESASTNQTSMYLCASSLGVRGAEQYFGPGTRLTVT.